This TCR beta chain was identified in a study of blood T cell repertoires in COVID-19. In the study overall: The origin of the acute and convalescent COVID-19 samples was the United States, Italy and Spain. The analysed material was cDNA or gDNA that came from T cells, B-cell-depleted T cells, or PBMCs.

The V and J ends lost 5 bases and 2 bases respectively, with 10 bases between them. The CDR3 sequence is 13 residues long. Germline V gene lookup returns CDR1 LNHDA and CDR2 SQIVND (reference sequence). Original data processing: Reference gene primer amplification gave estimated nucleated cell counts. Profiled with immunoSEQ multiplex PCR; TCRdb holds only in-frame clones, not every one. That table supplies the V and J calls and clone size; D and trimming were determined from the DNA. The sample shows about 210,000 clones, over 75% of them seen only once. The TCR was taken from a human donor in a cohort sampled during active COVID-19. Sequencing was performed on peripheral blood. The V gene is TRBV19, the J gene TRBJ2-7, with D possibly being TRBD1 (7 bases). CDR3 amino acids: CASSAGQPYEQYF. The CDR3 DNA reads as TGTGCCAGTAGTGCGGGACAGCCCTACGAGCAGTACTTC.